The 15 T cell receptor beta chains presented below share a single source sample, sequenced in a study of shared clonotypes between healthy human individuals. CD45RO-negative CD8 cells positively selected for CCR7 made up the naive population, which excluded terminally differentiated effector memory CD45RA+ cells. Profiled with immunoSEQ multiplex PCR; TCRdb holds only in-frame clones, not every one. The table has hundreds of thousands of clones, about 90% seen once; the top ten hold 24%. The sample taken for sequencing was naive CD8+ T cells sorted from blood. The receptors here all came from a man younger than 40 in good health.

The rearrangement links TRBV4-2 to TRBJ1-3, with no clear D. Germline V CDR1 and CDR2: LGHNA, YNFKEQ. The ends were cut back, 0 bases at V and 0 bases at J, with 12 bases in the middle. The CDR3 is 17 amino acids. The CDR3 DNA follows: TGTGCCAGCAGCCAAGAAGGAATCGCGAGCTCTGGAAACACCATATATTTT. Residues: CASSQEGIASSGNTIYF.

J is TRBJ1-1 and V is TRBV7-9; perhaps TRBD1 as D (5 bases). Germline V lookup: CDR1 SEHNR, CDR2 FQNEAQ (reference sequence). The germline V and J ends were trimmed by 1 base and 6 bases, with 15 bases remaining between them. CDR3 length: 15 residues. The chain's CDR3 is CASSLVGGNVPEAFF. The DNA of the CDR3 is TGTGCCAGCAGCTTAGTCGGGGGTAACGTCCCTGAAGCTTTCTTT.

The chain joins TRBV9 to TRBJ2-2, with TRBD2 matching 8 bases. CDR3 length: 16 residues. The V gene's germline CDR1 is SGDLS and CDR2 YYNGEE. V lost 4 bases and J lost 6; bases outside the gene matches: 11. CDR3 in amino acids: CASSPPWVAGSGELFF. CDR3 in DNA: TGTGCCAGCAGCCCCCCGTGGGTAGCGGGATCCGGGGAGCTGTTTTTT.

The chain has TRBV4-3 and TRBJ2-7; 7 bases align to TRBD1. Germline values: CDR1 LGHNA, CDR2 YSLEER. With V trimmed by 0 bases and J by 4 bases, 6 bases remained unmatched. The CDR3 runs to 15 residues. This CDR3 is CASSQDQGQIYEQYF. For the CDR3, the DNA is TGCGCCAGCAGCCAAGATCAGGGACAGATTTACGAGCAGTACTTC.

This chain uses TRBV11-2 with TRBJ2-1, with TRBD2 identical over 10 bases. Trimming removed 2 bases from V and 7 bases from J; junction bases left unmatched: 5. The CDR3 has 15 amino acids. Germline V gene lookup returns CDR1 SGHAT and CDR2 FQNNGV. CDR3 nucleotide sequence: TGTGCCAGCAGCTTAAGACCGGGACTAGCGAATGAGCAGTTCTTC. Amino acids: CASSLRPGLANEQFF. Looking up the rest from reference TRBV11-2 and TRBJ2-1 gives the full variable domain: EAGVAQSPRYKIIEKRQSVAFWCNPISGHATLYWYQQILGQGPKLLIQFQNNGVVDDSQLPKDRFSAERLKGVDSTLKIQPAKLEDSAVYLCASSLRPGLANEQFFGPGTRLTVL.

The chain combines TRBV6-1 with TRBJ2-3; 8 bases align to TRBD1. The CDR3 totals 15 residues. V was pared by 3 bases and J by 0 bases, with 2 bases of the junction left unmatched. The V gene's germline CDR1 is MNHNS and CDR2 SASEGT. The DNA for the CDR3 is TGTGCCAGCAGTGACCGGACAGGGAGCACAGATACGCAGTATTTT. It is translated as CASSDRTGSTDTQYF.

The J gene is TRBJ1-2, the V gene TRBV11-2; a weak D match, TRBD1 (5 bases). V was shortened by 2 bases and J by 2 bases, with 6 bases between the two germline ends. The CDR3 is 13 amino acids. Germline V CDR1 and CDR2: SGHAT, FQNNGV. CDR3: CASSLYRNYGYTF. CDR3 coding DNA: TGTGCCAGCAGCTTATACAGGAACTATGGCTACACCTTC.

The chain links TRBV5-1 to TRBJ2-5, with 16 positions matching TRBD2. V was clipped by 4 bases and J by 3 bases; unmatched bases: 6. There are 17 residues in the CDR3. CDR1 and CDR2 from the germline V gene are SGHRS and YFSETQ. The CDR3 reads CASSKGLAGGLEETQYF. The CDR3, as DNA: TGCGCCAGCAGCAAGGGACTAGCGGGAGGGCTTGAAGAGACCCAGTACTTC.

The V gene is TRBV27, the J gene TRBJ2-1; D unclear. Trimming shortened V by 2 bases and J by 5 bases, and 10 bases separated the two germline ends. This CDR3 is 14 amino acids long. Germline lookup yields CDR1 MNHEY and CDR2 SMNVEV (reference sequence). The DNA for the CDR3 is TGTGCCAGCAGTTTACCTGGACGGAACAATGAGCAGTTCTTC. Encoded protein: CASSLPGRNNEQFF.

The V and J genes are TRBV25-1 and TRBJ2-1; D is unclear. The germline V gene has CDR1 MGHDK and CDR2 SYGVNS. The CDR3 loop spans 11 amino acids. Trimming cost V 6 bases and J 8 bases, with 8 bases left between them. The CDR3 DNA sequence: TGTGCCAGCAGGGTCGGCGATGAGCAGTTCTTC. As protein: CASRVGDEQFF.

This clone was seen once. It is unclear where the CDR3 begins or ends on the DNA, so no DNA is shown, and the CDR3 is as TCRdb lists it. The genes are TRBV19 and TRBJ2-2. The CDR3 length is 13 residues, termini included. Per the germline V gene, CDR1 is LNHDA and CDR2 is SQIVND (reference sequence). The CDR3 sequence: CASSIFGNGELFF.

The chain combines TRBV29-1 with TRBJ2-7; perhaps TRBD1 as D (6 bases). The V gene's germline CDR1 is SQVTM and CDR2 ANQGSEA. This CDR3 contains 15 residues. The ends were cut back, 5 bases at V and 2 bases at J, with 19 bases in the middle. CDR3 protein: CSVLGFVDRPYEQYF. The CDR3 region has the DNA TGCAGCGTTCTTGGTTTCGTGGACAGACCCTACGAGCAGTACTTC.

The J gene is TRBJ2-7, the V gene TRBV7-9; 14 bases align to TRBD2. The CDR3 consists of 16 residues. Germline lookup yields CDR1 SEHNR and CDR2 FQNEAQ (reference sequence). V lost 4 bases, J lost 3 bases, and 5 bases stayed unmatched. The CDR3 region is CASSSGLAGVFYEQYF. The CDR3, as DNA: TGTGCCAGCAGCTCGGGACTAGCGGGAGTCTTCTACGAGCAGTACTTC. The full variable domain, its missing parts supplied by reference TRBV7-9 and TRBJ2-7, is DTGVSQNPRHKITKRGQNVTFRCDPISEHNRLYWYRQTLGQGPEFLTYFQNEAQLEKSRLLSDRFSAERPKGSFSTLEIQRTEQGDSAMYLCASSSGLAGVFYEQYFGPGTRLTVT.

This chain connects TRBV28 to TRBJ2-2; 10 bases agree with TRBD1. CDR1 is MDHEN, CDR2 SYDVKM, per germline. The CDR3 has 19 amino acids. J gave up 7 bases and V 3 bases, and 17 bases lay outside the gene matches. The chain's CDR3 is CASSFFRTGGNKVGGELFF. DNA of the CDR3: TGTGCCAGCAGTTTTTTCCGGACAGGGGGAAATAAAGTTGGCGGGGAGCTGTTTTTT.

Points on this clone: This sample also contains other DNA sequences that code for the same CDR3. The CDR3 sequence is CASSQDQGSNQPQHF. The CDR3 DNA is TGCGCCAGCAGCCAAGACCAGGGTAGTAATCAGCCCCAGCATTTT. This sequence joins TRBV4-1 and TRBJ1-5; maybe TRBD1 (5 bases). Germline V lookup: CDR1 MGHRA, CDR2 YSYEKL. The CDR3 extends over 15 amino acids. The germline V and J ends were trimmed by 0 bases and 4 bases, with 10 bases remaining between them.